This note documents a single T cell receptor beta chain sequence. The sample originates from a study of blood T cell repertoires in COVID-19. Study background: Sites in the United States, Italy and Spain provided acute and convalescent COVID-19 samples.

The protocol was immunoSEQ multiplex PCR, while the TCRdb copy is restricted to in-frame clones and leaves out a portion. This sample has some 400,000 clones; 81% occur once, and the top ten carry more than 0.85%. Germline CDR1 is LNHNV and CDR2 is YYDKDF (reference sequence). This CDR3 has 14 residues. V was pared by 3 bases and J by 6 bases, with 12 bases between. Input material: peripheral blood. J is TRBJ2-1 and V is TRBV15; TRBD2 is a possible D gene (6 bases). This clonotype originated in a human donor with acute or convalescent COVID-19. The donor label of this sample is uncertain. DNA of the CDR3: TGTGCCACCAGCAGGGCAGGGACTTTCAATGAGCAGTTCTTC. This codes for CATSRAGTFNEQFF.